A selection of T cell receptor beta chains follows, all from one sample in a study of shared clonotypes between healthy human individuals. Produced via immunoSEQ multiplex PCR; TCRdb's table is partial and in-frame only. This sample has around 2.3 million clones, with approximately 96% found just once. Material for sequencing was naive CD4+ T cells sorted from blood. The receptors come from a man aged 18 to 29 in good health. The conserved cysteine and the conserved F or W are not part of the CDR3 here. The order of the fields is V gene, J gene, CDR3 protein.

v_call: TRBV9; j_call: TRBJ2-2; cdr3_aa: ASSVAGSDTGELF
v_call: TRBV5-1; j_call: TRBJ1-4; cdr3_aa: ASAPLGVGTNEKLF
v_call: TRBV2; j_call: TRBJ2-6; cdr3_aa: ASSEEQAGANVLT
v_call: TRBV6-6; j_call: TRBJ2-1; cdr3_aa: ASSLTRFNEQF
v_call: TRBV28; j_call: TRBJ2-7; cdr3_aa: ASRPGTAGYEQY
v_call: TRBV11-2; j_call: TRBJ2-5; cdr3_aa: ASSLVMGLAGIKETQY
v_call: TRBV6-5; j_call: TRBJ2-5; cdr3_aa: ASFRDHQETQY
v_call: TRBV10-3; j_call: TRBJ2-7; cdr3_aa: AISSTDYEQY
v_call: TRBV25-1; j_call: TRBJ1-1; cdr3_aa: ASSDPGGDTEAF
v_call: TRBV5-8; j_call: TRBJ1-2; cdr3_aa: ASRTRQGGEYGYT
v_call: TRBV5-1; j_call: TRBJ1-5; cdr3_aa: ASSLGQNQPQH
v_call: TRBV19; j_call: TRBJ1-6; cdr3_aa: ASSRDRDSPLH
v_call: TRBV7-8; j_call: TRBJ1-1; cdr3_aa: ASSSSRGTEAF
v_call: TRBV6-5; j_call: TRBJ2-7; cdr3_aa: ASSRPGLASYEQY
v_call: TRBV5-1; j_call: TRBJ1-6; cdr3_aa: ASSLEPDSPLH
v_call: TRBV27; j_call: TRBJ1-1; cdr3_aa: ASSFGQARTEAF
v_call: TRBV10-3; j_call: TRBJ1-1; cdr3_aa: AISDPGSSTEAF
v_call: TRBV2; j_call: TRBJ1-5; cdr3_aa: ASRTSGAGHQPQH
v_call: TRBV19; j_call: TRBJ1-1; cdr3_aa: ASHRTRTEAF
v_call: TRBV25-1; j_call: TRBJ2-1; cdr3_aa: ASSPTGLVNEQF
v_call: TRBV21-1; j_call: TRBJ2-7; cdr3_aa: ASSSRTPYEQY
v_call: TRBV28; j_call: TRBJ1-2; cdr3_aa: ASSLGLSGGYT
v_call: TRBV4-1; j_call: TRBJ2-7; cdr3_aa: ASSRDSLTYEQY
v_call: TRBV7-2; j_call: TRBJ2-3; cdr3_aa: ASSLGAGNLY
v_call: TRBV11-2; j_call: TRBJ2-5; cdr3_aa: ASSLGLPETQY
v_call: TRBV2; j_call: TRBJ1-2; cdr3_aa: ASSDSGVDGYT
v_call: TRBV5-1; j_call: TRBJ2-1; cdr3_aa: ASSSTFAEQF
v_call: TRBV29-1; j_call: TRBJ2-7; cdr3_aa: SVEGRAYEQY
v_call: TRBV18; j_call: TRBJ2-7; cdr3_aa: ASSPATRTYEQY
v_call: TRBV14; j_call: TRBJ2-7; cdr3_aa: ASSQTDSPEQY
v_call: TRBV10-1; j_call: TRBJ1-1; cdr3_aa: ASSANLNTEAF
v_call: TRBV5-6; j_call: TRBJ1-1; cdr3_aa: ASSLGYPETEAF
v_call: TRBV29-1; j_call: TRBJ1-2; cdr3_aa: SVVSANYGYT
v_call: TRBV5-4; j_call: TRBJ2-7; cdr3_aa: ASSLGAFYEQY
v_call: TRBV7-2; j_call: TRBJ1-1; cdr3_aa: ASSPRRTGGNTEAF
v_call: TRBV10-3; j_call: TRBJ1-1; cdr3_aa: AISESDRGANTEAF
v_call: TRBV5-1; j_call: TRBJ2-7; cdr3_aa: ASSLEITSHEQY
v_call: TRBV5-1; j_call: TRBJ2-7; cdr3_aa: ASTGTGGSYEQY
v_call: TRBV4-1; j_call: TRBJ1-5; cdr3_aa: ASSQGIIRQGFHSNQPQH
v_call: TRBV18; j_call: TRBJ1-6; cdr3_aa: ASSPNEQGPSPLH